Below, 23 T cell receptor beta chains from the same sample are listed, as sequenced in a study of blood T cells in healthy people across ages. Through a sample-barcoded 5' primer and a J-beta primer mix, a second PCR was run for roughly 7 to 11 cycles. Via MiXCR, TCRdb re-called the 5' RACE reads, giving one row per CDR3 protein. The table shows over 700,000 distinct CDR3 sequences, with 20% to 25% occurring only once. This sample was shared with a second study, whose subject was T cells of mothers and their children.

The sequencing sample was made of blood. The receptors originated from a boy between 10 and 17 years old in good health.

The chain has TRBV3-1 and TRBJ1-2; TRBD1 is a possible D gene (5 bases). The V end lost 3 bases, the J end lost 7 bases, and 12 bases lay between the germline ends. Germline V gives CDR1 LGHDT, CDR2 YNNKEL (reference sequence). The CDR3 is 13 amino acids. CDR3 DNA sequence: TGTGCCAGCAGCCAGACAGTTATTGGTGGCTACACCTTC. Residues: CASSQTVIGGYTF.

The V and J genes are TRBV25-1 and TRBJ1-4; D remains unclear. Trimming removed 7 bases from V and 4 bases from J, with 4 bases in between. The germline V gene encodes CDR1 MGHDK and CDR2 SYGVNS. CDR3 length: 11 amino acids. CDR3 in DNA: TGTGCCAGCACAAGTAATGAAAAACTGTTTTTT. It translates to CASTSNEKLFF.

The genes are TRBV11-3 and TRBJ2-7; TRBD1 might be the D (6 bases). Germline V gives CDR1 SGHNT, CDR2 YENEEA. This CDR3 is 13 amino acids long. With 5 bases removed from V and 5 bases from J, the gap between germline ends came to 13 bases. The CDR3 sequence is CASSHRTVDEQYF. CDR3 bases: TGTGCCAGCAGCCATCGGACAGTAGACGAGCAGTACTTC.

The J gene is TRBJ2-6, the V gene TRBV7-9; no firm D call. The CDR3 has 15 residues. Per germline, CDR1 SEHNR and CDR2 FQNEAQ (reference sequence). Trimming took 3 bases from V and 6 from J, leaving 12 bases between them. In nucleotides, the CDR3 is TGTGCCAGCAGCTTCGACTCGGTGGCGGCCAACGTCCTGACTTTC. Translated: CASSFDSVAANVLTF.

Only a few counts were recorded for this clonotype. J is TRBJ2-5 and V is TRBV21-1; the tabulated D call, TRBD1, remains unverified against the DNA. TRBV21-1 constitutes a pseudogene. The CDR3 has 11 residues. Here the CDR3 reads CASSEGQLQYF. DNA of the CDR3: TGTGCCAGCAGCGAAGGACAGCTTCAGTACTTC.

V is TRBV3-1 and J is TRBJ1-5; D call uncertain. CDR3 length: 15 residues. Trimming pared 0 bases from V and 5 bases from J, leaving 11 bases between. In germline, CDR1 is LGHDT, CDR2 YNNKEL (reference sequence). The CDR3 DNA is TGTGCCAGCAGCCAAGATTTGGGCAGCCATCAGCCCCAGCATTTT. Residues: CASSQDLGSHQPQHF.

This chain's CDR3 is CSVVLREGVYEQYF. The CDR3 nucleotides read TGCAGCGTTGTCCTGCGGGAGGGCGTCTACGAGCAGTACTTC. The J gene is TRBJ2-1, the V gene TRBV29-1, with 9 bases lining up with TRBD2. The tail of the sequence fits TRBJ2-7 better, so the J call may be wrong. This CDR3 comprises 14 residues. Germline-derived CDR1 and CDR2 are SQVTM and ANQGSEA.

The chain links TRBV11-2 to TRBJ2-1; 13 bases align to TRBD2. The CDR3 totals 17 residues. V was clipped by 1 base and J by 4 bases; unmatched bases: 4. Germline CDR1 is SGHAT and CDR2 is FQNNGV. The CDR3 region has the DNA TGTGCCAGCAGCTTAGTACTAGCGGGGGGGCTATACAATGAGCAGTTCTTC. Translating it yields CASSLVLAGGLYNEQFF.

This clonotype was counted between two and nine times. The chain couples TRBV18 to TRBJ1-5; the match to TRBD1 covers 9 bases. The CDR3 consists of 18 residues. Germline lookup yields CDR1 KGHSH and CDR2 LQKENI. After removal of 4 bases from V and 0 bases from J, the junction contained 10 bases not matched to a gene. The CDR3 bases are TGTGCCAGCTCACTAAACCCGGGACAGGGCTATAGCAATCAGCCCCAGCATTTT. Encoded protein: CASSLNPGQGYSNQPQHF.

The rearrangement links TRBV25-1 to TRBJ2-5, with 12 bases that match TRBD2. The CDR3 totals 16 residues. Trimming took 4 bases from V and 3 from J; bases not matched to a gene: 6. The V gene's germline CDR1 is MGHDK and CDR2 SYGVNS. The chain's CDR3 is CASSGGLAGHEETQYF. DNA of the CDR3: TGTGCCAGCAGTGGTGGACTAGCGGGACACGAAGAGACCCAGTACTTC.

This clonotype was detected a few times. The chain has TRBV11-1 and TRBJ1-4, with 11 bases that match TRBD1. This CDR3 has 20 amino acids. CDR1 is SGHAT and CDR2 is FQDESV in the germline V gene (reference sequence). V dropped 5 bases and J dropped 0; count of bases not matched to a gene: 14. The CDR3 DNA sequence: TGTGCCAGCAGCACACGGACAGGGGGCACGAACCCTCCAACTAATGAAAAACTGTTTTTT. It yields the protein CASSTRTGGTNPPTNEKLFF.

This clonotype appeared a few times. The chain combines TRBV7-9 with TRBJ2-5, with 7 bases matching TRBD2. The germline V gene has CDR1 SEHNR and CDR2 FQNEAQ (reference sequence). The CDR3 totals 16 residues. The ends lost 5 bases at V and 5 bases at J; junction bases unmatched: 14. The CDR3 DNA is TGTGCCAGCAGCCCGGACTCGGGACTAAATCCGGAGACCCAGTACTTC. Amino acid sequence: CASSPDSGLNPETQYF. The variable domain in full, completed from reference TRBV7-9 and TRBJ2-5, reads DTGVSQNPRHKITKRGQNVTFRCDPISEHNRLYWYRQTLGQGPEFLTYFQNEAQLEKSRLLSDRFSAERPKGSFSTLEIQRTEQGDSAMYLCASSPDSGLNPETQYFGPGTRLLVL.

This clonotype was seen more than once but under ten times. CDR3 nucleotide sequence: TGTGCCAGCAGCTTAGACAGGGCCTCTTACGAGCAGTACTTC. Its protein is CASSLDRASYEQYF. The chain couples TRBV7-2 to TRBJ2-7, with a possible D match to TRBD1 (6 bases). Germline V gene lookup returns CDR1 SGHTA and CDR2 FQGNSA. V lost 1 base to trimming and J lost 4 bases, with 11 bases between them. This CDR3 comprises 14 residues.

This clonotype was detected only a few times. This sequence joins TRBV28 and TRBJ1-1, with a tentative D call TRBD1 (5 bases). Germline CDR1 reads MDHEN; CDR2 reads SYDVKM. The CDR3 runs to 10 residues. Here the CDR3 reads CAPTGGEAFF. The CDR3 DNA is TGTGCTCCTACCGGGGGTGAAGCTTTCTTT.

This clonotype has more than one count but fewer than ten. The V call is TRBV25-1, the J call TRBJ1-3; 8 nucleotides align to TRBD1. With 7 bases clipped from V and 0 bases from J, the junction kept 8 bases outside the gene matches. In germline, CDR1 is MGHDK, CDR2 SYGVNS. This CDR3 contains 16 residues. This chain's CDR3 is CASTMTGVNSGNTIYF. The DNA of the CDR3 is TGTGCCAGCACTATGACAGGGGTAAACTCTGGAAACACCATATATTTT.

This clonotype was detected a few times. The V gene is TRBV10-2, the J gene TRBJ2-7, with no clear D. The CDR3 is 10 amino acids. V lost 7 bases and J lost 6, with 7 bases in between. Germline V gene sequence: CDR1 WSHSY, CDR2 SAAADI. CDR3 coding DNA: TGCGCCAGCATTGGAACCGAGCAGTACTTC. Amino acids: CASIGTEQYF.

This chain uses TRBV29-1 with TRBJ2-5; 9 nucleotides align to TRBD1. The J call could be wrong; TRBJ2-7 is a better fit for the DNA end. Germline-derived CDR1 and CDR2 are SQVTM and ANQGSEA. This CDR3 spans 13 amino acids. In DNA form, the CDR3 reads TGCAGCGTCAGGACAGGGGCGTCCTACGAGCAGTACTTC. Translating gives CSVRTGASYEQYF.

This sequence joins TRBV29-1 and TRBJ2-5, with D possibly being TRBD2 (6 bases). Judging by the DNA end, TRBJ2-1 fits better; the J call may be wrong. The CDR3 runs to 15 residues. Per germline, CDR1 SQVTM and CDR2 ANQGSEA. CDR3 sequence (DNA): TGCAGCGTTGAAGATCCGGGAGACGCCTACAATGAGCAGTTCTTC. This codes for CSVEDPGDAYNEQFF.

The chain carries TRBV29-1 and TRBJ2-6; the D is unclear. The CDR3 contains 14 residues. The V end was cut by 5 bases, the J end by 4 bases, with 12 bases between. Germline V gene data show CDR1 as SQVTM and CDR2 as ANQGSEA. CDR3 sequence reads: CSVLVAPGANVLTF. DNA of the CDR3: TGCAGCGTTTTGGTTGCACCCGGGGCCAACGTCCTGACTTTC.

This clonotype was seen a handful of times. The rearrangement links TRBV3-1 to TRBJ1-2; a weak D match, TRBD1 (6 bases). Trimming cost V 1 base and J 0 bases, with 12 bases left between them. The length of the CDR3 is 16 residues. Germline CDR1 reads LGHDT; CDR2 reads YNNKEL (reference sequence). The CDR3 reads CASSQGFDRTNYGYTF. The CDR3 region has the DNA TGTGCCAGCAGCCAAGGTTTCGACAGGACTAACTATGGCTACACCTTC.

This clonotype has only one observation. The chain couples TRBV29-1 to TRBJ2-5, with D possibly called TRBD1 or TRBD2 (6 bases each). V was pared by 7 bases and J by 11 bases, with 20 bases between. CDR1 SQVTM and CDR2 ANQGSEA come from the germline V gene. The CDR3 totals 12 residues. CDR3 DNA sequence: TGCAGCGGAACGACGGGGGCTGGATTGCAGTACTTC. It specifies CSGTTGAGLQYF.

Points on this clonotype: Relative to the germline gene, one junction end is altered; a read error may explain this. The V and J genes are TRBV20-1 and TRBJ1-4; perhaps TRBD1 as D (6 bases). Germline CDR1 DFQATT, CDR2 SNEGSKA (reference sequence). CDR3 length: 13 amino acids. CDR3 region: CGAEQGQREKLFF. As DNA, the CDR3 is TGCGGTGCTGAGCAGGGGCAGCGGGAAAAACTGTTTTTT.

The chain links TRBV29-1 to TRBJ1-1, with D possibly being TRBD1 (5 bases). V was clipped by 6 bases and J by 10 bases, with 15 bases between them. Germline CDR1 is SQVTM and CDR2 is ANQGSEA. The CDR3 spans 11 residues. The DNA for the CDR3 is TGCAGCGTCTCCGCCCCTCAGGGAGCTTTCTTT. This translates into CSVSAPQGAFF. Looking up the rest from reference TRBV29-1 and TRBJ1-1 gives the full variable domain: SAVISQKPSRDICQRGTSLTIQCQVDSQVTMMFWYRQQPGQSLTLIATANQGSEATYESGFVIDKFPISRPNLTFSTLTVSNMSPEDSSIYLCSVSAPQGAFFGQGTRLTVV.